The 19 T cell receptor beta chains reported below all come from one sample, sequenced in a study of cytomegalovirus exposure and HLA in healthy donors. This PCR relied on a set of 60 Vbeta primers and 13 Jbeta primers. The protocol was immunoSEQ multiplex PCR, while the TCRdb copy is restricted to in-frame clones and leaves out a portion. Here the sample spans about 78,000 clones, 72% being singletons. The sequencing input was PBMCs. The receptors were sampled from a woman in her forties in good health and CMV-seropositive.

The chain is built from TRBV27 and TRBJ2-1; no reliable D call. Germline-derived CDR1 and CDR2 are MNHEY and SMNVEV (reference sequence). The CDR3 runs to 14 residues. Trimming removed 8 bases at V and 0 bases at J, with 11 bases between. In DNA form, the CDR3 reads TGTGCCAGCGGAGTTTCCACCTCCTACAATGAGCAGTTCTTC. Translation: CASGVSTSYNEQFF.

The rearrangement uses TRBV4-2 and TRBJ2-3, with 8 bases matching TRBD2. CDR1 and CDR2 (germline): LGHNA, YNFKEQ. The V and J ends lost 0 bases and 4 bases, in that order; junction bases with no gene match: 3. The CDR3 extends over 15 amino acids. In DNA form, the CDR3 reads TGTGCCAGCAGCCAAGACGGGGGGGCTCCAGATACGCAGTATTTT. Protein: CASSQDGGAPDTQYF.

This clone has only a few counts. The rearrangement joins TRBV7-8 to TRBJ1-2; possibly TRBD1 for D (6 bases). V lost 5 bases to trimming and J lost 2 bases, with 12 bases between them. The CDR3 loop spans 14 amino acids. The germline V gene has CDR1 SGHVS and CDR2 FQNEAQ. The CDR3 here is CASSQQGENYGYTF. The CDR3 DNA reads as TGTGCCAGCAGCCAACAGGGAGAAAACTATGGCTACACCTTC.

Only a few counts were recorded for this clone. The chain uses TRBV5-6 and TRBJ2-7; the D is unclear. CDR1 SGHDT and CDR2 YYEEEE come from the germline V gene. The CDR3 sequence is 15 residues long. V lost 1 base to trimming and J lost 2 bases, with 13 bases between them. CDR3: CASSLFYENAYEQYF. The DNA of the CDR3 is TGTGCCAGCAGCTTGTTTTACGAGAATGCCTACGAGCAGTACTTC.

The rearrangement joins TRBV28 to TRBJ2-5, with 9 bases aligning to TRBD2. The V and J ends lost 7 bases and 6 bases, in that order; junction bases with no gene match: 9. Germline CDR1 and CDR2: MDHEN and SYDVKM. The CDR3 covers 14 residues. CDR3 nucleotides: TGTGCCAGCAATCCCGGGACTAGCTGGAAGACCCAGTACTTC. Amino acid sequence: CASNPGTSWKTQYF.

The chain couples TRBV27 to TRBJ1-1, with a weak D call TRBD1 (6 bases). Germline lookup yields CDR1 MNHEY and CDR2 SMNVEV (reference sequence). Trimming took off 4 bases at V and 0 bases at J, with 9 bases between the two ends. The CDR3 extends over 14 amino acids. CDR3 protein: CASSSPGVNTEAFF. The CDR3 nucleotides are TGTGCCAGCAGTTCTCCAGGGGTGAACACTGAAGCTTTCTTT.

CDR3 residues: CASSLSAGSGSPLHF. The CDR3 DNA is TGTGCCAGCAGTTTATCTGCGGGTTCCGGTTCACCCCTCCACTTT. The chain recombines TRBV27 with TRBJ1-6; D is unresolved. This CDR3 has 15 amino acids. Germline assignment: CDR1 MNHEY and CDR2 SMNVEV (reference sequence). V gave up 0 bases and J gave up 9 bases, with 12 bases separating them.

The sample holds one count of this clone. Written as DNA, the CDR3 is TGTGCCAGTAGTTCACCCGACGGGAATGAAGCTTTCTTT. This codes for CASSSPDGNEAFF. The chain carries TRBV19 and TRBJ1-1, with unresolved D. Between the trimmed V and J ends, which lost 5 bases and 7 bases, there was a span of 14 bases. This CDR3 is 13 amino acids long. Germline CDR1 reads LNHDA; CDR2 reads SQIVND (reference sequence).

The chain joins TRBV5-1 to TRBJ1-2; 9 bases agree with TRBD1. V shed 4 bases and J 2 bases; nucleotides not matched to a gene: 6. This CDR3 region has 15 residues. Germline-derived CDR1 and CDR2 are SGHRS and YFSETQ. The CDR3 nucleotides are TGCGCCAGCAGCCCTACAGGGGGCCAGAACTATGGCTACACCTTC. It encodes CASSPTGGQNYGYTF. Based on the CDR3 plus reference TRBV5-1 and TRBJ1-2, the full variable domain is KAGVTQTPRYLIKTRGQQVTLSCSPISGHRSVSWYQQTPGQGLQFLFEYFSETQRNKGNFPGRFSGRQFSNSRSEMNVSTLELGDSALYLCASSPTGGQNYGYTFGSGTRLTVV.

This clone was counted once. V and J are TRBV25-1 and TRBJ1-1; 7 nucleotides line up with TRBD1. The CDR3 is made up of 15 amino acids. Germline-derived CDR1 and CDR2 are MGHDK and SYGVNS. The trim removed 4 bases at V and 1 base at J, leaving 6 bases unmatched. The CDR3: CASSGNRDRNTEAFF. CDR3 coding DNA: TGTGCCAGCAGTGGAAACCGGGACAGGAACACTGAAGCTTTCTTT.

J is TRBJ2-7 and V is TRBV7-2; possibly TRBD2 for D (5 bases). From germline, CDR1 is SGHTA and CDR2 FQGNSA. Trimming shortened V by 5 bases and J by 0 bases, and 11 bases separated the two germline ends. This CDR3 is built from 14 residues. The CDR3 DNA reads TGTGCCAGCAGCCGCTCTGGGAGCTCCTACGAGCAGTACTTC. Translation gives CASSRSGSSYEQYF.

A single count supports this clone. J is TRBJ2-7 and V is TRBV6-6; D remains unclear. The germline gives CDR1 MNHNY, CDR2 SVGAGI (reference sequence). The V and J ends lost 2 bases and 4 bases respectively, with 6 bases between them. The CDR3 loop spans 12 amino acids. The CDR3 bases are TGTGCCAGCAGTTACGGCCCATACGAGCAGTACTTC. This encodes CASSYGPYEQYF.

The genes are TRBV30 and TRBJ1-2, with D hard to call. V gave up 3 bases and J gave up 4 bases, with 9 bases separating them. Germline CDR1 and CDR2: GTSNPN and SVGIG (reference sequence). The CDR3 totals 12 residues. In nucleotides, the CDR3 is TGTGCCTGGAGCACCCCAGTCTATGGCTACACCTTC. It codes for CAWSTPVYGYTF.

The sample holds a few counts of this clone. In DNA form, the CDR3 reads TGTGCCAGCAGTGCAGAGACTAGCGGGGGGGCTCTAGCCAAAAACATTCAGTACTTC. Amino acid sequence: CASSAETSGGALAKNIQYF. The chain couples TRBV6-4 to TRBJ2-4, with 14 positions matching TRBD2. Per germline, CDR1 MRHNA and CDR2 SNTAGT. The CDR3 is made up of 19 amino acids. V lost 4 bases to trimming and J lost 0 bases; unmatched junction nucleotides: 8.

Only one count was recorded for this clone. The chain carries TRBV5-1 and TRBJ2-2; 10 bases fit TRBD1. V dropped 0 bases and J dropped 5; count of bases not matched to a gene: 7. This CDR3 is 17 amino acids long. The germline V gene has CDR1 SGHRS and CDR2 YFSETQ. CDR3 amino acids: CASSLAGQGGGTGELFF. CDR3 nucleotide sequence: TGCGCCAGCAGCTTGGCCGGACAGGGGGGAGGAACCGGGGAGCTGTTTTTT.

This clone was seen only a few times. V usage is TRBV4-3 and J usage is TRBJ1-1; 7 bases are a match to TRBD1. V shed 0 bases and J 1 base; nucleotides not matched to a gene: 17. This CDR3 is built from 20 residues. CDR1 and CDR2 from the germline V gene are LGHNA and YSLEER. The CDR3 region is CASSQEVSAGGRKANTEAFF. The CDR3 nucleotides are TGCGCCAGCAGCCAAGAAGTGAGTGCAGGGGGGAGAAAGGCGAACACTGAAGCTTTCTTT.

The chain recombines TRBV2 with TRBJ1-2; 9 bases are shared with TRBD1. CDR1 SNHLY and CDR2 FYNNEI come from the germline V gene. The length of the CDR3 is 14 residues. Trimming at V came to 9 bases and at J to 7 bases, leaving 12 bases not matched to a gene. CDR3 region: CASERDRESSGYTF. As DNA, the CDR3 is TGTGCCAGTGAAAGGGACAGGGAGAGCTCTGGCTACACCTTC.

The J gene is TRBJ1-1, the V gene TRBV15; 7 nucleotides line up with TRBD1. The germline CDR1 and CDR2 sequences are LNHNV and YYDKDF (reference sequence). V dropped 0 bases and J dropped 1; count of bases not matched to a gene: 5. This CDR3 has 16 amino acids. The CDR3 DNA sequence: TGTGCCACCAGCAGAGACTGGGGACAGAGGAACACTGAAGCTTTCTTT. Its protein product is CATSRDWGQRNTEAFF. Combining the CDR3 with reference TRBV15 and TRBJ1-1 gives the whole variable domain DAMVIQNPRYQVTQFGKPVTLSCSQTLNHNVMYWYQQKSSQAPKLLFHYYDKDFNNEADTPDNFQSRRPNTSFCFLDIRSPGLGDTAMYLCATSRDWGQRNTEAFFGQGTRLTVV.

This clone rates as medium-sized. The CDR3 spells CASTRTGDNNEQFF. The CDR3 DNA follows: TGTGCCAGTACAAGGACAGGGGATAACAATGAGCAGTTCTTC. The chain has TRBV19 and TRBJ2-1; 9 bases align to TRBD1. This CDR3 has 14 residues. Germline CDR1 LNHDA, CDR2 SQIVND (reference sequence). The ends lost 7 bases at V and 5 bases at J; junction bases unmatched: 6.